A selection of T cell receptor beta chains follows, all from one sample in a study of shared clonotypes between healthy human individuals. The repertoire was sequenced with immunoSEQ multiplex PCR; TCRdb's copy has only in-frame clones and lacks some. The data hold fewer than 600,000 clones, with 75% to 85% observed a single time. Input material: PBMCs. Every receptor here comes from a woman between 40 and 50 years old in good health. Some clones in this sample may be carry-over from other donors' samples. CDR3s include the opening cysteine and the closing phenylalanine or tryptophan. Each record gives: J gene, V gene, D gene, CDR3 protein. D genes are given only for firm matches.

j_call: TRBJ2-1
v_call: TRBV15
d_call: TRBD1
cdr3_aa: CATSAGTENNEQFF

j_call: TRBJ2-7
v_call: TRBV19
d_call: TRBD1
cdr3_aa: CATTRTGGSEQYF

j_call: TRBJ2-7
v_call: TRBV4-3
d_call: .
cdr3_aa: CASSRTGLGYEQYF

j_call: TRBJ1-1
v_call: TRBV29-1
d_call: TRBD1
cdr3_aa: CSVVVDRGNTEAFF

j_call: TRBJ1-5
v_call: TRBV30
d_call: .
cdr3_aa: CAWSVPLSNQPQHF

j_call: TRBJ2-5
v_call: TRBV28
d_call: TRBD2
cdr3_aa: CASSPGLAGGPETQYF

j_call: TRBJ1-2
v_call: TRBV7-2
d_call: .
cdr3_aa: CASSLGLVNTYGYTF

j_call: TRBJ2-5
v_call: TRBV6-6
d_call: .
cdr3_aa: CASSYSGWQETQYF

j_call: TRBJ2-7
v_call: TRBV27
d_call: .
cdr3_aa: CATKFRGQGYEQYF

j_call: TRBJ2-7
v_call: TRBV7-9
d_call: .
cdr3_aa: CASSFEDWQQYF

j_call: TRBJ2-6
v_call: TRBV19
d_call: .
cdr3_aa: CASSTQPGANVLTF

j_call: TRBJ2-3
v_call: TRBV11-1
d_call: .
cdr3_aa: CASSLESAAGRGQYF

j_call: TRBJ1-5
v_call: TRBV18
d_call: .
cdr3_aa: CASSSFLGEQPQHF

j_call: TRBJ1-2
v_call: TRBV6-4
d_call: TRBD1
cdr3_aa: CASSAGQNYGYTF

j_call: TRBJ2-7
v_call: TRBV14
d_call: TRBD2
cdr3_aa: CASSYSGTTYEQYF

j_call: TRBJ1-1
v_call: TRBV7-9
d_call: TRBD1
cdr3_aa: CASRTGTGRMNTEAFF

j_call: TRBJ2-7
v_call: TRBV14
d_call: TRBD1
cdr3_aa: CASSRDRVGYEQYF

j_call: TRBJ2-2
v_call: TRBV7-8
d_call: TRBD2
cdr3_aa: CASSLTSGSTGELFF

j_call: TRBJ2-2
v_call: TRBV2
d_call: .
cdr3_aa: CASSGQGRSNTGELFF

j_call: TRBJ1-1
v_call: TRBV5-6
d_call: .
cdr3_aa: CASTSRGRNTEAFF

j_call: TRBJ2-3
v_call: TRBV28
d_call: .
cdr3_aa: CASSLSGLNTQYF

j_call: TRBJ1-2
v_call: TRBV7-6
d_call: .
cdr3_aa: CASSSMGSGYTF

j_call: TRBJ2-5
v_call: TRBV5-1
d_call: TRBD2
cdr3_aa: CASSFLAGGQETQYF

j_call: TRBJ2-5
v_call: TRBV5-4
d_call: .
cdr3_aa: CASSAAGGDWETQYF

j_call: TRBJ2-5
v_call: TRBV7-3
d_call: .
cdr3_aa: CASSSGERETQYF

j_call: TRBJ1-5
v_call: TRBV6-1
d_call: .
cdr3_aa: CASSEAGGNQPQHF

j_call: TRBJ1-4
v_call: TRBV5-1
d_call: .
cdr3_aa: CASSFGPTNEKLFF

j_call: TRBJ2-1
v_call: TRBV19
d_call: TRBD2
cdr3_aa: CASSISGLENNEQFF

j_call: TRBJ2-5
v_call: TRBV5-4
d_call: TRBD1
cdr3_aa: CASSPPGQGIRGTQYF

j_call: TRBJ2-3
v_call: TRBV7-3
d_call: .
cdr3_aa: CASSPTRADTQYF

j_call: TRBJ1-4
v_call: TRBV2
d_call: .
cdr3_aa: CASSAGTEEKLFF

j_call: TRBJ2-4
v_call: TRBV4-3
d_call: TRBD2
cdr3_aa: CASSPGTSGRYKNIQYF

j_call: TRBJ1-1
v_call: TRBV15
d_call: .
cdr3_aa: CATRSGGNTEAFF

j_call: TRBJ1-1
v_call: TRBV7-2
d_call: .
cdr3_aa: CASSLGHRLNTEAFF

j_call: TRBJ1-1
v_call: TRBV7-2
d_call: TRBD1
cdr3_aa: CASSSKTGPNTEAFF

j_call: TRBJ2-1
v_call: TRBV28
d_call: TRBD2
cdr3_aa: CASSRPGLAGGSLTYNEQFF

j_call: TRBJ2-4
v_call: TRBV19
d_call: TRBD2
cdr3_aa: CASSISAGGPARDIQYF

j_call: TRBJ1-1
v_call: TRBV2
d_call: .
cdr3_aa: CASSVVNTEAFF

j_call: TRBJ1-1
v_call: TRBV5-6
d_call: .
cdr3_aa: CASSLIGGPNMNTEAFF

j_call: TRBJ2-7
v_call: TRBV4-3
d_call: .
cdr3_aa: CASSQDLEDEQYF

j_call: TRBJ2-7
v_call: TRBV30
d_call: .
cdr3_aa: CAWSTLGLRGLEQYF

j_call: TRBJ2-7
v_call: TRBV28
d_call: .
cdr3_aa: CASSLRGLPAYEQYF

j_call: TRBJ2-6
v_call: TRBV25-1
d_call: .
cdr3_aa: CASSDSTGTSGANVLTF

j_call: TRBJ2-2
v_call: TRBV5-1
d_call: TRBD2
cdr3_aa: CASSPSGRADGELFF

j_call: TRBJ2-1
v_call: TRBV28
d_call: TRBD2
cdr3_aa: CASSPLGTSGYNEQFF

j_call: TRBJ1-5
v_call: TRBV11-2
d_call: TRBD1
cdr3_aa: CASSLDRGRNQPQHF

j_call: TRBJ2-3
v_call: TRBV27
d_call: TRBD2
cdr3_aa: CAIAGGASGRPDTQYF

j_call: TRBJ2-2
v_call: TRBV5-1
d_call: TRBD2
cdr3_aa: CASSIGLVNTGELFF

j_call: TRBJ2-7
v_call: TRBV18
d_call: .
cdr3_aa: CASSPSGLGDYEQYF

j_call: TRBJ1-5
v_call: TRBV28
d_call: .
cdr3_aa: CASTVKSNQPQHF

j_call: TRBJ2-1
v_call: TRBV2
d_call: .
cdr3_aa: CASSQNYNEQFF

j_call: TRBJ2-7
v_call: TRBV11-2
d_call: .
cdr3_aa: CASSSKGYSSYEQYF

j_call: TRBJ1-2
v_call: TRBV29-1
d_call: .
cdr3_aa: CSVVLGGLYTF

j_call: TRBJ2-1
v_call: TRBV5-4
d_call: TRBD1
cdr3_aa: CASSLLGQGPSDEQFF

j_call: TRBJ1-1
v_call: TRBV28
d_call: .
cdr3_aa: CASTSGGKNTEAFF